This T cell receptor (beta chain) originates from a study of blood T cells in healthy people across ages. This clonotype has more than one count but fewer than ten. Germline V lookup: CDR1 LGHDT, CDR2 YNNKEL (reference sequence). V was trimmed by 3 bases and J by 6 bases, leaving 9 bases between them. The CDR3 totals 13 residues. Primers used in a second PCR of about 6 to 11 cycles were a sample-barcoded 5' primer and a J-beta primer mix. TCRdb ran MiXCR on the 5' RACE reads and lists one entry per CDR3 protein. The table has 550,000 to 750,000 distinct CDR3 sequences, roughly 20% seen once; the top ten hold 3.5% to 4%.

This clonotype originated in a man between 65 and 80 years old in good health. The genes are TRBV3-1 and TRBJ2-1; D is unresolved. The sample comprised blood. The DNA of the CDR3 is TGTGCCAGCAGCCATACAACCTCCAATGAGCAGTTCTTC. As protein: CASSHTTSNEQFF.